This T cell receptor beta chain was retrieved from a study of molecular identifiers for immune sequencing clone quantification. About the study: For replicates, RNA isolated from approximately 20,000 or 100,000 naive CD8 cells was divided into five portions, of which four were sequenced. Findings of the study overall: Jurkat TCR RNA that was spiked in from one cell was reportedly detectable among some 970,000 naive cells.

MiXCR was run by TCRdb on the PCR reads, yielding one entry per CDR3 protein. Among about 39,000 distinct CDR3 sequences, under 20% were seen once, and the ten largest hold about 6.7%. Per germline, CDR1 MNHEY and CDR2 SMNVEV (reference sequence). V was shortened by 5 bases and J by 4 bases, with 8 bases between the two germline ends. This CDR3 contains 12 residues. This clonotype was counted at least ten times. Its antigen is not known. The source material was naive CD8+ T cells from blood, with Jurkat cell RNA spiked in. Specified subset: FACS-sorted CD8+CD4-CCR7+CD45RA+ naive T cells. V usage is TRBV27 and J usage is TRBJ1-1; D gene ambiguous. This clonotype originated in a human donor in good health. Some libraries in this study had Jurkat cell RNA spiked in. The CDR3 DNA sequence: TGTGCCAGCAGTCTACAACTCACTGAAGCTTTCTTT. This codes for CASSLQLTEAFF.